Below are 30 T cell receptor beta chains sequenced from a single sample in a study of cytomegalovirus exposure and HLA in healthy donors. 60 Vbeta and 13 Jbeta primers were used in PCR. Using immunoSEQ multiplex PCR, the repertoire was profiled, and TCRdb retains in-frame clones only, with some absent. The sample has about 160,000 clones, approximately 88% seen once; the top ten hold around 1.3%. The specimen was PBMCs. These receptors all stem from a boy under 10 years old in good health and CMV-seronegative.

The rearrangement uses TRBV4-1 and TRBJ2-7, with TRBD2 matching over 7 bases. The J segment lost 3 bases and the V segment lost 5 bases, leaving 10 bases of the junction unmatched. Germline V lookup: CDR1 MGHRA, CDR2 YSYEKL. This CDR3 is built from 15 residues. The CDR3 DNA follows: TGCGCCAGCAGCGAAGGGACTATGGACTACTACGAGCAGTACTTC. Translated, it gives CASSEGTMDYYEQYF.

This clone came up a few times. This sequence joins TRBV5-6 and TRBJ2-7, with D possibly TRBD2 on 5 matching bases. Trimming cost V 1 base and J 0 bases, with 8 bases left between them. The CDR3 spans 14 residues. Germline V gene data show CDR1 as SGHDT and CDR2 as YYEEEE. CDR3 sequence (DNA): TGTGCCAGCAGCTTGTATGGGAGCTCCTACGAGCAGTACTTC. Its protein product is CASSLYGSSYEQYF.

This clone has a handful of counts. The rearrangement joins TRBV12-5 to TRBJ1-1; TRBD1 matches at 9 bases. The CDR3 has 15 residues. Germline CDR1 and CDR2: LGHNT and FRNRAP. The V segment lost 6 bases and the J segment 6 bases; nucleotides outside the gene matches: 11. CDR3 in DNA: TGTGCTAGTGGCCTGCCCGGACAGGGGTGGTCTGAAGCTTTCTTT. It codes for CASGLPGQGWSEAFF.

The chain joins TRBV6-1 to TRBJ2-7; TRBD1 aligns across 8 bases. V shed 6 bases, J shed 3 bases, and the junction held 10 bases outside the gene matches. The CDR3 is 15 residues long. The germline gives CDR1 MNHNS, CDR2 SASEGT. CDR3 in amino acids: CASSPQGAFIYEQYF. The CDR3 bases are TGTGCCAGCAGCCCCCAGGGGGCGTTTATCTACGAGCAGTACTTC.

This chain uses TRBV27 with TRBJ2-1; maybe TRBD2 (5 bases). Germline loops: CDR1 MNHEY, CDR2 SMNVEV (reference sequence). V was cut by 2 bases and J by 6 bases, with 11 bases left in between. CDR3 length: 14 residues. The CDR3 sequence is CASSLTEGSNEQFF. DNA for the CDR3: TGTGCCAGCAGTTTAACAGAGGGAAGCAATGAGCAGTTCTTC.

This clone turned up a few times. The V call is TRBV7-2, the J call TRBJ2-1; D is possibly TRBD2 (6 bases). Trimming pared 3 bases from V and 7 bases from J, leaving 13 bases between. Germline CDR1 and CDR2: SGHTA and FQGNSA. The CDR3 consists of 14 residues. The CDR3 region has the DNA TGTGCCAGCAGCTTTGGGACTCCGGGGAATGAGCAGTTCTTC. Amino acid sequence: CASSFGTPGNEQFF.

CDR3 region: CASSDRASGRVGLGTQYF. The CDR3 nucleotides read TGTGCCAGCAGTGACCGGGCTAGCGGGAGGGTGGGGTTGGGTACGCAGTATTTT. The V and J genes are TRBV6-1 and TRBJ2-3, with 12 bases that match TRBD2. The germline CDR1 and CDR2 sequences are MNHNS and SASEGT. The J segment lost 8 bases and the V segment lost 3 bases, leaving 15 bases of the junction unmatched. CDR3 length: 18 amino acids.

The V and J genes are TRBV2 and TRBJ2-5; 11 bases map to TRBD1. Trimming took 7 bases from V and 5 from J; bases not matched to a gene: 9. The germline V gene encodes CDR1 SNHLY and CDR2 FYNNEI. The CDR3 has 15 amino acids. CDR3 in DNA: TGTGCCAGCACTCTGGACAGGGGGCCTTTCGAGACCCAGTACTTC. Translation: CASTLDRGPFETQYF.

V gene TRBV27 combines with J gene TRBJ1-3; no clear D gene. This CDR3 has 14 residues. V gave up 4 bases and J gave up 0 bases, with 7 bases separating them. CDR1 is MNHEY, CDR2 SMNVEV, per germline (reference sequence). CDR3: CASSSGGSGNTIYF. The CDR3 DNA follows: TGTGCCAGCAGTTCAGGTGGCTCTGGAAACACCATATATTTT.

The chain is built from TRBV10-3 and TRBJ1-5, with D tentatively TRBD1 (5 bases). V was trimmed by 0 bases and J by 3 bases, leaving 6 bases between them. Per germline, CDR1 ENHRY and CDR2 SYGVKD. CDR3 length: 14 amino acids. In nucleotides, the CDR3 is TGTGCCATCAGTGAGTCCAGGGCCAATCAGCCCCAGCATTTT. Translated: CAISESRANQPQHF.

The CDR3 is CASTPGGGLINEQFF. The DNA for the CDR3 is TGTGCCAGCACCCCCGGGGGGGGATTAATTAATGAGCAGTTCTTC. V usage is TRBV5-6 and J usage is TRBJ2-1, with TRBD2 identical over 8 bases. The CDR3 runs 15 residues. V lost 6 bases, J lost 7 bases, and 12 bases stayed unmatched. Germline CDR1 SGHDT, CDR2 YYEEEE.

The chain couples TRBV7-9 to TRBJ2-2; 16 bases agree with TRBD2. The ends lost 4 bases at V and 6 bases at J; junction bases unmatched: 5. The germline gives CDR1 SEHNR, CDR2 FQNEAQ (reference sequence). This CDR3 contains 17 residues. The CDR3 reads CASSYPGLAGGAGELFF. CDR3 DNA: TGTGCCAGCAGCTACCCGGGACTAGCGGGAGGGGCCGGGGAGCTGTTTTTT.

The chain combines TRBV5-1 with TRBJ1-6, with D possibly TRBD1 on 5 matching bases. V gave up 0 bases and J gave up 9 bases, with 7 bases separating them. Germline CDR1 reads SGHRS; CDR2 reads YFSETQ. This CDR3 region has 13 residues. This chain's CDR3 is CASSLGGGSPLHF. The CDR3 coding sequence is TGCGCCAGCAGCTTGGGGGGCGGTTCACCCCTCCACTTT.

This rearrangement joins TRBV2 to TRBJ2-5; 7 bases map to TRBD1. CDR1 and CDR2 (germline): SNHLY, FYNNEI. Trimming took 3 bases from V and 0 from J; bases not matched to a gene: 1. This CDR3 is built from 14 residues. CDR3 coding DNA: TGTGCCAGCAGTGAGGGACAGAACCAAGAGACCCAGTACTTC. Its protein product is CASSEGQNQETQYF.

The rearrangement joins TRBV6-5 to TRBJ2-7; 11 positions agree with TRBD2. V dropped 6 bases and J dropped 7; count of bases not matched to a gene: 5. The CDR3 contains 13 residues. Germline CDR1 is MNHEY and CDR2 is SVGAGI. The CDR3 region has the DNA TGTGCCAGCAGACCGGGACTAGCGGTAGAGCAGTACTTC. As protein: CASRPGLAVEQYF.

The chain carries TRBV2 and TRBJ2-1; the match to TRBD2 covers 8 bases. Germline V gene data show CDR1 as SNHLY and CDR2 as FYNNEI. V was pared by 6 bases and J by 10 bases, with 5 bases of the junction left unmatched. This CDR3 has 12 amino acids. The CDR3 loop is CASSGRAREQFF. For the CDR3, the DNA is TGTGCCAGCAGCGGGAGGGCCAGGGAGCAGTTCTTC.

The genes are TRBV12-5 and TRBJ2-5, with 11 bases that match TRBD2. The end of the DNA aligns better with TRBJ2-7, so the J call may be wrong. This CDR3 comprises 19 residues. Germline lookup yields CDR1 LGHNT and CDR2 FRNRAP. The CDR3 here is CASGSYASRGTSGSYEQYF. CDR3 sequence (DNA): TGTGCTAGTGGTTCCTATGCAAGCAGGGGGACTAGCGGTTCCTACGAGCAGTACTTC.

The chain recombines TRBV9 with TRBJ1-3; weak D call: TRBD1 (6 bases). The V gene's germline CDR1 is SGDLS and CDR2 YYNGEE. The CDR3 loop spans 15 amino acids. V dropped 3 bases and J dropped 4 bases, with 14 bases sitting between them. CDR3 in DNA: TGTGCCAGCAGCGCTATGACAGGAGACGGAAACACCATATATTTT. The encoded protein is CASSAMTGDGNTIYF.

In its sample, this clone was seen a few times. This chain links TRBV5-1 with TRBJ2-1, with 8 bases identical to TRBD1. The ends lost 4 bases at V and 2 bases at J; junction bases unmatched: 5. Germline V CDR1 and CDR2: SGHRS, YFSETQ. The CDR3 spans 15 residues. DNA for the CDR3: TGCGCCAGCAGCCTAGGGACAGGAACCTACAATGAGCAGTTCTTC. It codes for CASSLGTGTYNEQFF. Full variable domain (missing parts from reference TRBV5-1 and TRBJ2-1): KAGVTQTPRYLIKTRGQQVTLSCSPISGHRSVSWYQQTPGQGLQFLFEYFSETQRNKGNFPGRFSGRQFSNSRSEMNVSTLELGDSALYLCASSLGTGTYNEQFFGPGTRLTVL.

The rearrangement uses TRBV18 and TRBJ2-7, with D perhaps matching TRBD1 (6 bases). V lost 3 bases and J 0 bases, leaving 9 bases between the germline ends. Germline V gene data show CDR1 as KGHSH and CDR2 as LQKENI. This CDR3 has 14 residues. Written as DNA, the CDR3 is TGTGCCAGCTCACCGACAGGTAGCTCCTACGAGCAGTACTTC. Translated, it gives CASSPTGSSYEQYF.

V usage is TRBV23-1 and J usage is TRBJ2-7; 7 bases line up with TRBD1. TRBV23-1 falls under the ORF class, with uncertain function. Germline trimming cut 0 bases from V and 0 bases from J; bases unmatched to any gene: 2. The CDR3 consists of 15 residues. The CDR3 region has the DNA TGCGCCAGCAGTCAATCGGACAGGCGCTCCTACGAGCAGTACGTC. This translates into CASSQSDRRSYEQYV.

The CDR3 region has the DNA TGCAGCGTTCAGACTAGCGATACGCAGTATTTT. Protein: CSVQTSDTQYF. The chain recombines TRBV29-1 with TRBJ2-3; 7 positions match TRBD2. J gave up 6 bases and V 5 bases, and 2 bases lay outside the gene matches. This CDR3 spans 11 amino acids. From germline, CDR1 is SQVTM and CDR2 ANQGSEA.

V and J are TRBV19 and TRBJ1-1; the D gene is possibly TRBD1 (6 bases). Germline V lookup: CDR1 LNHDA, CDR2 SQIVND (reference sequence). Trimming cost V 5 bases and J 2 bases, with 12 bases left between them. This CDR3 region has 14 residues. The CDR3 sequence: CASSRGGANTEAFF. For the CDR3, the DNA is TGTGCCAGTAGTCGAGGGGGAGCAAACACTGAAGCTTTCTTT.

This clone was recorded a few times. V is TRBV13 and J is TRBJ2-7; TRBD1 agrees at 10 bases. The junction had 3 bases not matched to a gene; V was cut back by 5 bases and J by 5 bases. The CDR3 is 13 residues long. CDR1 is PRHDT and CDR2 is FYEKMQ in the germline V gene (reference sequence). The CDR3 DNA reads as TGTGCCAGCAGCGACAGGGGGCCTAACGAGCAGTACTTC. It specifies CASSDRGPNEQYF.

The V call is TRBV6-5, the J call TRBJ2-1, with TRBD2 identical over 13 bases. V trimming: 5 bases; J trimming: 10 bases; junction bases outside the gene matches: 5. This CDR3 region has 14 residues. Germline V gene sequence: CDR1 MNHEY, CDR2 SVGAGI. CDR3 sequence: CASSRLAGGPEQFF. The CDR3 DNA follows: TGTGCCAGCAGTAGACTAGCGGGAGGACCCGAGCAGTTCTTC.

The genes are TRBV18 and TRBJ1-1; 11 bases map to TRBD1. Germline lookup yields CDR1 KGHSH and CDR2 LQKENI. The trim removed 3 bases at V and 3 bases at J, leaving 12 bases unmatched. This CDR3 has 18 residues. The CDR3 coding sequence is TGTGCCAGCTCACCGTCACCCGGGACAGGGGGGGGAGACACTGAAGCTTTCTTT. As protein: CASSPSPGTGGGDTEAFF.

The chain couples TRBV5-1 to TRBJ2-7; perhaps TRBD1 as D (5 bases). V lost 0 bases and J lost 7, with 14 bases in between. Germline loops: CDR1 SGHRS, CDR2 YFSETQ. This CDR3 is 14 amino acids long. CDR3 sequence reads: CASSLGAGPEEQYF. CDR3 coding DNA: TGCGCCAGCAGCTTGGGGGCAGGGCCTGAGGAGCAGTACTTC.

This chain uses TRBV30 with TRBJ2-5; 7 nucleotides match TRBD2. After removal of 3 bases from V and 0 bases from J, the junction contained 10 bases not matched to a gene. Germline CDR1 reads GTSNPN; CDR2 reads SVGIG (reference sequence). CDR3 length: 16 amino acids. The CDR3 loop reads CAWRARGGGNQETQYF. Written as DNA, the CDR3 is TGTGCCTGGAGGGCCCGCGGGGGAGGGAACCAAGAGACCCAGTACTTC.

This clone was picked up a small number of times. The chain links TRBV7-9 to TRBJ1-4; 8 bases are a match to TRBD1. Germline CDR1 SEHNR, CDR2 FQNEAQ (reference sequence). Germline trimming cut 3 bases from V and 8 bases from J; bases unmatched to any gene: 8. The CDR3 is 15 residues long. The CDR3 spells CASSLLRQGTEKLFF. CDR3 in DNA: TGTGCCAGCAGCTTGTTGAGACAGGGGACCGAAAAACTGTTTTTT. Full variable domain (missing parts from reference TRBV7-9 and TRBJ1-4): DTGVSQNPRHKITKRGQNVTFRCDPISEHNRLYWYRQTLGQGPEFLTYFQNEAQLEKSRLLSDRFSAERPKGSFSTLEIQRTEQGDSAMYLCASSLLRQGTEKLFFGSGTQLSVL.

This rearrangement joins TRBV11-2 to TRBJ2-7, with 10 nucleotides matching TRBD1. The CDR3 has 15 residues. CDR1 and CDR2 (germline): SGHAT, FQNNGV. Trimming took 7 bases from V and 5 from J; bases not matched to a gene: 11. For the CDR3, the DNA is TGTGCCAGCACCGTTTCAGGGACAGGGGAACACGAGCAGTACTTC. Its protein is CASTVSGTGEHEQYF.